The clone carrying this T cell receptor (beta chain) appeared a single time. The sample originates from a study of blood T cell repertoires in COVID-19. Study-level information: Samples representing acute and convalescent COVID-19 were sourced from the United States, Italy and Spain.

This table comes from immunoSEQ multiplex PCR, and its TCRdb copy is limited to in-frame clones, with some not included. The sample consists of 140,000 to 150,000 clones, 85% to 90% of them appearing once. The CDR3 runs to 14 residues. Germline V gene sequence: CDR1 SGHRS, CDR2 YFSETQ. V was shortened by 0 bases and J by 3 bases, with 9 bases between the two germline ends. Sequencing used peripheral blood. The clonotype was recovered from a human donor in a cohort sampled during active COVID-19. This rearrangement joins TRBV5-1 to TRBJ2-5, with a possible D match to TRBD1 (6 bases). CDR3 nucleotides: TGCGCCAGCAGCTTGGCCACAGGGAAAGAGACCCAGTACTTC. The encoded protein is CASSLATGKETQYF.